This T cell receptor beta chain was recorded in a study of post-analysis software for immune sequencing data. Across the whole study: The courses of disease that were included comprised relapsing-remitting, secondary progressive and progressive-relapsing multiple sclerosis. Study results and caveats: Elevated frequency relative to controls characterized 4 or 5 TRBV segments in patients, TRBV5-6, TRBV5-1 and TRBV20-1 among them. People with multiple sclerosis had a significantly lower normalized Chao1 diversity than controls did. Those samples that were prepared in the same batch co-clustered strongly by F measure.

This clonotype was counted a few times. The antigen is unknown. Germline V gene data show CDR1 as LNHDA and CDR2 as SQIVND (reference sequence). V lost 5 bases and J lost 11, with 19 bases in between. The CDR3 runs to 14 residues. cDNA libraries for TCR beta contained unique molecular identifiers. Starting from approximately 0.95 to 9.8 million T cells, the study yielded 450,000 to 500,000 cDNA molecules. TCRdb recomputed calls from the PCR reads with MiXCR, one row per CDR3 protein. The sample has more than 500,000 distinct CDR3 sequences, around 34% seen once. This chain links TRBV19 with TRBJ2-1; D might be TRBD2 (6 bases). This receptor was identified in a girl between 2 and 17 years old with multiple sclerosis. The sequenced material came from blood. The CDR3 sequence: CASSVGRLGLQQFF. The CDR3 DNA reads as TGTGCCAGTAGTGTCGGTAGACTGGGACTGCAGCAGTTCTTC.